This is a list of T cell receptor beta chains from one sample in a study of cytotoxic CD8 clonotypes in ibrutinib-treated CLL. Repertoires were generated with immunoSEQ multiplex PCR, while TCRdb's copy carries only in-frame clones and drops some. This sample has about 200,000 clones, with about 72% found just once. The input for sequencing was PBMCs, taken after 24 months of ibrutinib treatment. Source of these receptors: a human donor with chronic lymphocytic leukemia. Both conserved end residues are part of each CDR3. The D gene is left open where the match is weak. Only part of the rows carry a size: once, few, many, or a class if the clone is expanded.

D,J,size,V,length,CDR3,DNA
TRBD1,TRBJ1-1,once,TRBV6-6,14,CASSRGGLNTEAFF,TGTGCCAGCAGTAGAGGGGGCCTGAACACTGAAGCTTTCTTT
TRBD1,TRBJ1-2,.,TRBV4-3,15,CASSQGPGGHYGYTF,TGCGCCAGCAGCCAAGGACCAGGGGGCCACTATGGCTACACCTTC
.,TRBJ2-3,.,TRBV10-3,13,CAISGVAADTQYF,TGTGCCATCAGTGGCGTCGCGGCAGATACGCAGTATTTT
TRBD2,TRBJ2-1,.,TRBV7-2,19,CASSLDEVGGGLRNNEQFF,TGTGCCAGCAGCTTAGATGAAGTTGGGGGGGGACTACGGAACAATGAGCAGTTCTTC
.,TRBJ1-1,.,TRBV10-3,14,CAISEGIQGAVAFF,TGTGCCATCAGCGAGGGTATACAGGGAGCCGTAGCTTTCTTT
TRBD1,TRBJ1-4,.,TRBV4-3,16,CASSQPGTATNEKLFF,TGCGCCAGCAGCCAGCCTGGGACAGCAACTAATGAAAAACTGTTTTTT
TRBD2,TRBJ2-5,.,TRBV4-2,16,CASSQISGGTQETQYF,TGTGCCAGCAGCCAAATAAGCGGGGGCACCCAAGAGACCCAGTACTTC
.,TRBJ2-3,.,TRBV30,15,CAWPPGGGNTDTQYF,TGTGCCTGGCCTCCGGGTGGAGGAAACACAGATACGCAGTATTTT
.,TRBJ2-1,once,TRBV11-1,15,CAHERGRGKYNEQFF,TGTGCCCACGAACGGGGCAGGGGAAAATACAATGAGCAGTTCTTC
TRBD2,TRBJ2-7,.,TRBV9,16,CASSGNPTSASYEQYF,TGTGCCAGCAGCGGAAACCCGACTAGCGCGTCCTACGAGCAGTACTTC
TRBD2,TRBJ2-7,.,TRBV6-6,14,CASSLAGPPYEQYF,TGTGCCAGCAGTTTAGCGGGACCCCCCTACGAGCAGTACTTC
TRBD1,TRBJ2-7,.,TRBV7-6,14,CASSSRQGTYEQYF,TGTGCCAGCAGCTCGCGACAGGGAACCTACGAGCAGTACTTC
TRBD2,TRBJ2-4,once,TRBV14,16,CASSRSGIDSKNIQYF,TGTGCCAGCAGCCGAAGCGGGATTGATTCCAAAAACATTCAGTACTTC
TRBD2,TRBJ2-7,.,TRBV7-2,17,CASSLAAGLAESYEQYF,TGTGCCAGCAGCTTAGCAGCTGGACTAGCGGAGTCCTACGAGCAGTACTTC
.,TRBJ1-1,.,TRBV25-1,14,CASRDGTMNTEAFF,TGTGCCAGCAGGGACGGAACCATGAACACTGAAGCTTTCTTT
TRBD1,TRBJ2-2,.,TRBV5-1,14,CASGDRGDTGELFF,TGCGCCAGCGGGGACAGGGGTGACACCGGGGAGCTGTTTTTT
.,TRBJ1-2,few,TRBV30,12,CAWATEGFGYTF,TGTGCCTGGGCTACAGAGGGGTTTGGCTACACCTTC
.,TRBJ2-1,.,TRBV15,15,CATTMGPTAYNEQFF,TGTGCCACCACCATGGGACCCACTGCCTACAATGAGCAGTTCTTC
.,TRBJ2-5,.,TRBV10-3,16,CATTPTTGGGSGTQYF,TGTGCCACCACCCCCACGACAGGAGGGGGAAGTGGGACCCAGTACTTC
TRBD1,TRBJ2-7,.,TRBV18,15,CASSQPGQGDYEQYF,TGTGCCAGCTCACAACCGGGACAGGGCGACTACGAGCAGTACTTC
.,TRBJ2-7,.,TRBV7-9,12,CASSRQTYEQYF,TGTGCCAGCAGTCGACAAACCTACGAGCAGTACTTC
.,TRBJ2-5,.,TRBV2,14,CASSPSSDQETQYF,TGTGCTTCTTCCCCCAGTAGCGATCAAGAGACCCAGTACTTC
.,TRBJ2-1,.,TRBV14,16,CASSQETQGYYNEQFF,TGTGCCAGCAGCCAAGAGACCCAGGGCTACTACAATGAGCAGTTCTTC
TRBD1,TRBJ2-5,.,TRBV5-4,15,CASSSLRDRGETQYF,TGTGCCAGCAGCTCCCTCCGGGACAGGGGAGAGACCCAGTACTTC
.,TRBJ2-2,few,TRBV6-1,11,CATTRPGELFF,TGTGCCACCACCCGGCCCGGGGAGCTGTTTTTT
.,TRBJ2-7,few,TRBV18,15,CASSRGLPGSYEQYF,TGTGCCAGCTCACGAGGACTACCAGGCTCCTACGAGCAGTACTTC
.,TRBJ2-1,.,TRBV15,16,CATSRGVRGSNNEQFF,TGTGCCACCAGCAGAGGGGTGAGGGGTTCTAACAATGAGCAGTTCTTC
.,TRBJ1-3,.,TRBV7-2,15,CASSLRGQSGNTIYF,TGTGCCAGCAGCCTCCGTGGACAATCTGGAAACACCATATATTTT
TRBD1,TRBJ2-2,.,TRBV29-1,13,CSGGQANTGELFF,TGCAGCGGGGGACAGGCGAACACCGGGGAGCTGTTTTTT
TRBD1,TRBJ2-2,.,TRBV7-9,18,CASSPRTGGIRSSGELFF,TGTGCCAGCAGCCCAAGGACAGGGGGCATAAGGTCGTCCGGGGAGCTGTTTTTT
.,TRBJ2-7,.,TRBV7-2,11,CASSLSYEQYF,TGTGCCAGCAGCTTATCCTACGAGCAGTACTTC
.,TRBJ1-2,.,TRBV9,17,CASSVATGHAPQGGYTF,TGTGCCAGCAGCGTAGCTACGGGACACGCCCCACAGGGTGGCTACACCTTC
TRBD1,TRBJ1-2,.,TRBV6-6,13,CASSQDRVYGYTF,TGTGCCAGCAGCCAGGACAGGGTGTATGGCTACACCTTC
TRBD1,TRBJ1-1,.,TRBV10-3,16,CAISRQGGPLNTEAFF,TGTGCCATCAGTCGACAGGGCGGGCCGTTGAACACTGAAGCTTTCTTT
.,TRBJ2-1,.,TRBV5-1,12,CASSDQRGEQFF,TGCGCCAGCAGCGATCAGCGCGGTGAGCAGTTCTTC
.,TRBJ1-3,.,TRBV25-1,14,CASRAVRAGNTIYF,TGTGCCAGCAGAGCGGTGAGGGCTGGAAACACCATATATTTT
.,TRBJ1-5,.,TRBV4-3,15,CASSPEYSSNQPQHF,TGCGCCAGCAGCCCAGAGTACAGTAGCAATCAGCCCCAGCATTTT
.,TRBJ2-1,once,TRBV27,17,CASSLSQGASGYNEQFF,TGTGCCAGCAGTTTATCGCAGGGGGCTAGCGGCTACAATGAGCAGTTCTTC
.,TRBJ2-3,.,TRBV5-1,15,CASSLESGGVDTQYF,TGCGCCAGCAGCTTGGAATCCGGGGGAGTCGATACGCAGTATTTT
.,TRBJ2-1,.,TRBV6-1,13,CASSEGRLNVQFF,TGTGCCAGCAGTGAAGGTCGTCTTAACGTGCAGTTCTTC
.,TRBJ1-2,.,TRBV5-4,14,CASSELHTRAGYTF,TGTGCCAGCAGCGAATTACACACCAGGGCTGGCTACACCTTC